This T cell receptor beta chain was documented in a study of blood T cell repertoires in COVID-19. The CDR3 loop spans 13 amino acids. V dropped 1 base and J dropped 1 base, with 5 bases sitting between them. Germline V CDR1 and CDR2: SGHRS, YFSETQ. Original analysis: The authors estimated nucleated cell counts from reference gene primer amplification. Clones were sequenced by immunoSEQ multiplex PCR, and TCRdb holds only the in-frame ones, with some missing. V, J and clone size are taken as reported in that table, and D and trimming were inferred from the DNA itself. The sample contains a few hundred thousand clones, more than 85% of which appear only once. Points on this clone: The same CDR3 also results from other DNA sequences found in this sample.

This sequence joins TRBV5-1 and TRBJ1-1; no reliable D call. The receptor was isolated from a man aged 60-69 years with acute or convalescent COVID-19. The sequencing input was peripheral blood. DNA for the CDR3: TGCGCCAGCAGCTTGCAACAGAACACTGAAGCTTTCTTT. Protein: CASSLQQNTEAFF.